This entry lists 16 T cell receptor beta chains sequenced from one sample in a study of blood T cell repertoires in COVID-19. Clones were sequenced by immunoSEQ multiplex PCR, and TCRdb holds only the in-frame ones, with some missing. The table includes almost 200,000 clones, 85% to 90% detected once. The sequenced sample was peripheral blood. Receptor source: a woman aged 70 to 79 with acute or convalescent COVID-19.

The chain joins TRBV5-5 to TRBJ1-2, with 12 bases fitting TRBD1. Trimming cost V 4 bases and J 7 bases; bases outside gene matches: 11. The CDR3 covers 16 residues. The germline V gene has CDR1 SGHKS and CDR2 YYEKEE (reference sequence). In nucleotides, the CDR3 is TGTGCCAGCAGCCCCCCCGGGACAGGGGGCTCTAGTGGCTACACCTTC. Translated: CASSPPGTGGSSGYTF.

This chain uses TRBV5-5 with TRBJ2-5, with a possible D match to TRBD1 (6 bases). The CDR3 is 17 amino acids. Per germline, CDR1 SGHKS and CDR2 YYEKEE (reference sequence). Trimming removed 3 bases from V and 5 bases from J, with 23 bases in between. The CDR3 region has the DNA TGTGCCAGCAGCTCGATTAAGGGGACAATACTTAGGGAGACCCAGTACTTC. Residues: CASSSIKGTILRETQYF.

V usage is TRBV19 and J usage is TRBJ1-2, with D possibly TRBD1 on 6 matching bases. CDR1 LNHDA and CDR2 SQIVND come from the germline V gene (reference sequence). V was trimmed by 2 bases and J by 6 bases, leaving 13 bases between them. This CDR3 spans 14 amino acids. CDR3 residues: CASSIRQAVNGYTF. DNA for the CDR3: TGTGCCAGTAGTATACGACAGGCTGTAAATGGCTACACCTTC.

The chain has TRBV7-2 and TRBJ1-2; 8 nucleotides line up with TRBD1. With 5 bases clipped from V and 5 bases from J, the junction kept 10 bases outside the gene matches. The CDR3 contains 15 residues. Germline V CDR1 and CDR2: SGHTA, FQGNSA. This chain's CDR3 is CASSRRQGSSYGYTF. The CDR3 DNA follows: TGTGCCAGCAGCCGTCGACAGGGGAGTTCGTATGGCTACACCTTC.

This clone was picked up a small number of times. The chain employs TRBV24-1 and TRBJ2-7; 8 nucleotides match TRBD1. The CDR3 covers 15 residues. V dropped 7 bases and J dropped 6; count of bases not matched to a gene: 13. CDR1 is KGHDR and CDR2 is SFDVKD in the germline V gene. The CDR3, as DNA: TGTGCCACCAGGCGGAGGACAGGGCCCCTTGGCGAGCAGTACTTC. It codes for CATRRRTGPLGEQYF.

This clone has a single count. This chain uses TRBV9 with TRBJ2-5, with 7 bases identical to TRBD2. The CDR3 covers 15 residues. Germline V CDR1 and CDR2: SGDLS, YYNGEE. V was pared by 3 bases and J by 7 bases, with 12 bases of the junction left unmatched. CDR3 nucleotide sequence: TGTGCCAGCAGCGCGCTTTCGACTAGCCAGGGGACCCAGTACTTC. It codes for CASSALSTSQGTQYF.

The V gene is TRBV5-5, the J gene TRBJ1-5, with D perhaps TRBD1 (5 bases). There are 15 residues in the CDR3. Germline CDR1 reads SGHKS; CDR2 reads YYEKEE (reference sequence). The V and J ends lost 0 bases and 4 bases respectively, with 11 bases between them. The CDR3 DNA reads as TGTGCCAGCAGCTTGGCTACAGGCTCGAATCAGCCCCAGCATTTT. Translation: CASSLATGSNQPQHF.

The sample holds a few counts of this clone. This rearrangement joins TRBV28 to TRBJ1-2; 10 bases map to TRBD1. The CDR3 is 16 amino acids. J gave up 7 bases and V 5 bases, and 13 bases lay outside the gene matches. Germline V lookup: CDR1 MDHEN, CDR2 SYDVKM. CDR3 in amino acids: CASSPHRDRGAGGYTF. The CDR3 DNA reads TGTGCCAGCAGTCCCCACCGGGACAGGGGCGCGGGTGGCTACACCTTC.

This clone was recorded a few times. The chain uses TRBV4-2 and TRBJ1-1; perhaps TRBD1 as D (6 bases). This CDR3 comprises 16 residues. V lost 3 bases to trimming and J lost 4 bases, with 18 bases between them. Germline V gene data show CDR1 as LGHNA and CDR2 as YNFKEQ. In DNA, the CDR3 is TGTGCCAGCAGCCAGGGTCCAACGGGGGGCGGCACTGAAGCTTTCTTT. It translates to CASSQGPTGGGTEAFF.

The chain combines TRBV28 with TRBJ2-2; D gene unclear. V was pared by 3 bases and J by 1 base, with 6 bases between. Germline CDR1 reads MDHEN; CDR2 reads SYDVKM. The CDR3 totals 14 residues. Written as DNA, the CDR3 is TGTGCCAGCAGTTTTGGCGGGAACACCGGGGAGCTGTTTTTT. This encodes CASSFGGNTGELFF.

This chain joins TRBV4-3 and TRBJ2-1; TRBD2 agrees at 7 bases. The trim removed 4 bases at V and 9 bases at J, leaving 12 bases unmatched. This CDR3 spans 15 amino acids. Germline V gene lookup returns CDR1 LGHNA and CDR2 YSLEER. CDR3 DNA: TGCGCCAGCAGCCGGGGGACTACTGTTGAGGGTGAGCAGTTCTTC. It codes for CASSRGTTVEGEQFF.

CDR3 loop: CASSLAFARTGPFQETQYF. The CDR3 DNA reads as TGTGCCAGCAGCTTAGCCTTTGCTCGGACAGGACCTTTCCAAGAGACCCAGTACTTC. The V and J genes are TRBV11-2 and TRBJ2-5, with 7 bases identical to TRBD1. The V segment lost 1 base and the J segment 1 base; nucleotides outside the gene matches: 15. The CDR3 contains 19 residues. CDR1 and CDR2 (germline): SGHAT, FQNNGV. Together with reference TRBV11-2 and TRBJ2-5, the CDR3 gives the full variable domain: EAGVAQSPRYKIIEKRQSVAFWCNPISGHATLYWYQQILGQGPKLLIQFQNNGVVDDSQLPKDRFSAERLKGVDSTLKIQPAKLEDSAVYLCASSLAFARTGPFQETQYFGPGTRLLVL.

The chain employs TRBV19 and TRBJ1-1; maybe TRBD1 (6 bases). This CDR3 has 13 amino acids. The germline V and J ends were trimmed by 6 bases and 0 bases, with 8 bases remaining between them. Germline CDR1 is LNHDA and CDR2 is SQIVND (reference sequence). In DNA, the CDR3 is TGTGCCAGTAGCGGACAGTTGAACACTGAAGCTTTCTTT. Amino acids: CASSGQLNTEAFF.

This chain links TRBV3-1 (or the pseudogene TRBV3-2) with TRBJ2-2, with D possibly matching TRBD1 (5 bases). Trimming removed 4 bases at V and 4 bases at J, with 16 bases between. This CDR3 is built from 16 residues. The germline gives CDR1 LGHDT, CDR2 YNNKEL (reference sequence). The CDR3 sequence is CASSLIGHYLTGELFF. The CDR3 DNA is TGTGCCAGCAGCCTTATAGGACATTATCTCACCGGGGAGCTGTTTTTT.

The CDR3 is CASSFEREAFF. For the CDR3, the DNA is TGTGCCAGCAGTTTTGAGAGGGAAGCTTTCTTT. This chain uses TRBV28 with TRBJ1-1, with D hard to call. Germline V gene lookup returns CDR1 MDHEN and CDR2 SYDVKM. The V and J ends lost 3 bases and 8 bases respectively, with 7 bases between them. This CDR3 has 11 amino acids.

The CDR3 DNA sequence: TGTGCCAGCAGCTTGTCCCGGGATTCACCCCTCCACTTT. Encoded protein: CASSLSRDSPLHF. V and J are TRBV5-6 and TRBJ1-6; D not resolved. Trimming removed 1 base at V and 8 bases at J, with 7 bases between. The CDR3 is 13 residues long. Germline V gene sequence: CDR1 SGHDT, CDR2 YYEEEE.